This T cell receptor beta chain was profiled in a study of Graves' ophthalmopathy and Graves' hyperthyroidism. Background on the study: Before any treatment was given, at initial diagnosis, peripheral blood was collected.

General study points: The model predicted ophthalmopathy progression with 65% to 71% sensitivity and around 72% specificity.

On this clonotype: What it binds is unknown.

For repertoire sequencing, the TCR beta CDR3 regions were amplified from RNA transcripts. HTBI primers were used in a first-round RT-PCR, which preceded a second-round multiplex PCR. TCRdb used MiXCR to reprocess the multiplex PCR reads, holding one entry per CDR3 protein. The data hold about 220,000 distinct CDR3 sequences, with roughly a fifth observed a single time. Sequencing was done on a sample of peripheral blood. The receptor comes from a woman in her forties or fifties with Graves' ophthalmopathy.

Here the CDR3 DNA reads TGTGCCAGCAGCCAAGATCAGAGGCAGCCCCAGCATTTT. Protein: CASSQDQRQPQHF. The gene calls are TRBV3-1 and TRBJ1-5, with unresolved D. Per germline, CDR1 LGHDT and CDR2 YNNKEL (reference sequence). The CDR3 extends over 13 amino acids. V was trimmed by 0 bases and J by 7 bases, leaving 7 bases between them.